This entry features one TCR beta chain sequence. Its recognized antigen is unknown. No base qualities exist here, and no much larger clone lies one base off it. TCR CDR3 regions were amplified from genomic DNA by multiplex PCR using the deep immunoSEQ assay. For each cell subset, the extracted genomic DNA was distributed evenly across all wells of several immunoSEQ 96-well plates, and each plate served as one replicate. Each replicate PCR for sorted subsets received 200 ng genomic DNA, equal to tens of thousands of T cell genomes. The purified libraries were quantified using a Qubit 3.0 fluorometer, sized with a Bioanalyzer 2100, and then quantified again using the KAPA Library Quantification kit. Every immunoSEQ 96-well plate was sequenced on a separate single-read 150-cycle Illumina NextSeq 550 flow cell. Concerning the study's data processing: Because the immunoSEQ output included only junctional sequences and no quality scores, the filtering could not be the same as the filtering used for full-length reads. Sequences were annotated with PyIR, a Python wrapper for IgBLAST v1.9, and V/J genes and CDR3 were assigned using IMGT germline references. Reads were filtered out if the reads had weak V/J assignments (E-value above 1e-6), no CDR3, stop codons, out-of-frame junctions, or ambiguous translated residues. A V3J clonotype was defined by an identical inferred V gene, J gene, and CDR3 amino acid sequence. To compute the percentage overlap between repertoires, the number of shared unique clonotypes was divided by the size of the smaller repertoire. Repertoire richness was assessed with RTK rarefaction, the Chao1 estimator, and Recon v2.1 estimates of unobserved clonotypes. Generation probabilities for all TCRbeta clonotypes obtained by the gDNA method from a few donors were computed using OLGA. This is the immuneACCESS table as TCRdb keeps it, with only in-frame sequences that have V and J called. A part of the clones is gone; compared with another copy, unresolved V genes explain less than half, and the rest is unexplained. V and J calls and clone size come straight from that table; D and trimming were deduced from the DNA. The sample contains about 1,900,000 clones, approximately 95% of them found a single time. In total, the top ten clones hold 1% to 1.5% of the sample.

CD8 naive samples were CD45RO-negative cells positively selected for CCR7, giving a CD45RA+CCR7+ population that excluded TemRA cells. The donors were healthy, HIV-negative adults with no recently reported acute infections or vaccinations. Only Caucasian adults living in Nashville, Tennessee, USA were represented among the donors. Blood was obtained by leukapheresis, after which PBMCs were separated by Ficoll-Histopaque density gradient centrifugation and cryopreserved in liquid nitrogen vapor phase. Analytical flow cytometry was used to check the purity and quantity of each magnetically sorted T cell population. Genomic DNA was isolated from every sorted fraction and measured by UV absorbance on a Nanodrop 2000c. From a lookup of the germline V gene (reference sequence), CDR1 and CDR2 are MNHNY and SVGAGI. Spanning cysteine to phenylalanine, the CDR3 consists of 14 amino acids. Just the 42-base CDR3 DNA is kept, in frame starting at base 1. V loses 0 bases, J loses 6 bases, and the germline ends lie 12 bases apart.

The record originates from a study of shared clonotypes between healthy human individuals (dated by TCRdb to 2019 to 2021). Regarding the research as a whole: The cohort included three men and two women between 18 and 49 years of age. To estimate repertoire size and how much clonotypes are shared between individuals, the study performed deep sequencing of blood TCR repertoires from 4 to 6 healthy adults. To increase sequencing depth and limit assay-specific biases, different laboratories used diverse techniques to prepare libraries and sequence TCR repertoires. Per donor, three plates each were used for CD4 naive and CD4 memory, two for CD8 naive, and one for CD8 memory. Leukapheresis yielded between about 0.94 and 9 billion PBMCs per donor. General conclusions and limits of the study: The small number of donors limited the genetic and exposure-history diversity represented. Pairwise subsampling led to the expectation that sequencing depth would affect the degree of clonotype sharing among donors. Estimated clonotype richness was generally larger for naive than for memory subsets. Sampling was restricted to blood, and TCR repertoires in tissues likely differ from the TCR repertoires found in blood. Incomplete sequencing was indicated by rarefaction of sorted-subset datasets, despite the large sequencing depth. Compared with non-shared clonotypes, clonotypes shared by all four sorted-subset donors had higher generation probabilities. Sharing across several donors was observed for about 5% of naive CD4, 3% to 4% of naive CD8, 2% to 2.5% of memory CD4, and 0.4% of memory CD8 clonotypes.

Sequencing was carried out using naive CD8+ T cells sorted from blood. The label giving this sample's cell subset or site can be read as: CD45RA+CCR7+. Here the chain combines TRBV6-6 and TRBJ2-7; no D gene can be assigned with confidence. The receptor was derived from a man aged 18 to 29 in good health. The CDR3 corresponds to CASSYSGTFGEQYF. The sequenced DNA: TGTGCCAGCAGTTACTCGGGAACCTTCGGCGAGCAGTACTTC.